Given below is one T cell receptor beta chain in context. The sample is drawn from a study of blood T cell repertoires in COVID-19. Study as a whole: Nucleic acid was either cDNA or gDNA, and it came from T cells, B-cell-depleted T cells, or PBMCs.

The CDR3 totals 13 residues. Germline lookup yields CDR1 SNHLY and CDR2 FYNNEI. V was clipped by 8 bases and J by 4 bases, with 12 bases between them. The participants were between about 18 and 95 years old and came from 24 US areas. Assay used: immunoSEQ multiplex PCR; TCRdb lists only in-frame clones, some missing. The sample records some 200,000 clones, 87% being singletons. The source of this sequence is a young man with acute COVID-19. The V and J genes are TRBV2 and TRBJ1-5; no firm D call. The sequenced sample consisted of PBMCs or T cells enriched from blood (not recorded which). In DNA form, the CDR3 reads TGTGCCAGCCGGGGTATCTGGAATCAGCCCCAGCATTTT. It specifies CASRGIWNQPQHF.